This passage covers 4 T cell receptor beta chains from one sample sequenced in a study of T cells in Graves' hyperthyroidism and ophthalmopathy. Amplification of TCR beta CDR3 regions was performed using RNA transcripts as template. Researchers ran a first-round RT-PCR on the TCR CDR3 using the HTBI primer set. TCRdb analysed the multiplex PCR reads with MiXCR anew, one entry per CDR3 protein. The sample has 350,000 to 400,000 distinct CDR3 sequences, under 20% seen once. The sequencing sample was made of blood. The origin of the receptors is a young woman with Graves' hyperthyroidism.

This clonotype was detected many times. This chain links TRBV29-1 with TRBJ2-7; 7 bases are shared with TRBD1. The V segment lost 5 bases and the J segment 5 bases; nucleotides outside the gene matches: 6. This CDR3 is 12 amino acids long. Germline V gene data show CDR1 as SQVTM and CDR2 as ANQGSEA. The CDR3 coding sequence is TGCAGCGTTAGACAGGGAACGAACGAGCAGTACTTC. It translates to CSVRQGTNEQYF.

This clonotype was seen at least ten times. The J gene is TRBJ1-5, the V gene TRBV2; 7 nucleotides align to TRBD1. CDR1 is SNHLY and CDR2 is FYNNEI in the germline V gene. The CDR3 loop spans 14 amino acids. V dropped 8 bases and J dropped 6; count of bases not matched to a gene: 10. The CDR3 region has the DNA TGTGCCAGCTCCTGGAGGGGGCAAGGTCAGCCCCAGCATTTT. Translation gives CASSWRGQGQPQHF.

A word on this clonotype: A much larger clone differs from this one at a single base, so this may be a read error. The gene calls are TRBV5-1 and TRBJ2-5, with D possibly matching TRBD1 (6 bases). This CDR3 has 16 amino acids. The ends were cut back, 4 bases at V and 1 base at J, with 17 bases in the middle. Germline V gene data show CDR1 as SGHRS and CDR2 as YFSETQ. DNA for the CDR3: TGCGCCAGCAGCCCGCCCTGGACAGATTTCCAAGAGACCCAGTACTTC. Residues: CASSPPWTDFQETQYF.

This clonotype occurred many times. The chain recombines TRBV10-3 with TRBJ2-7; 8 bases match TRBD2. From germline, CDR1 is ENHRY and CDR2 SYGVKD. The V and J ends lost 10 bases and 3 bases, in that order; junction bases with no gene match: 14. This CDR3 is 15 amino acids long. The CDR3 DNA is TGTGCCACCGACCTGGCGGGGGGCGCGGTCTACGAGCAGTACTTC. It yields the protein CATDLAGGAVYEQYF.